This is a list of T cell receptor beta chains from one sample in a study of cytomegalovirus exposure and HLA in healthy donors. The repertoire was sequenced with immunoSEQ multiplex PCR; TCRdb's copy has only in-frame clones and lacks some. The table has under 200,000 clones, roughly 80% seen once. The sequenced sample was PBMCs. All receptors derive from a man between 18 and 35 years old in good health and CMV-seropositive. Each CDR3 is given with its conserved first and last residue.

j_call: TRBJ1-5
v_call: TRBV5-8
cdr3_aa: CASSTSGQGNQPQHF

j_call: TRBJ2-2
v_call: TRBV11-2
cdr3_aa: CASSPTSGQFVTGELFF

j_call: TRBJ2-7
v_call: TRBV11-2
cdr3_aa: CASSLLGLSSFREQYF

j_call: TRBJ2-7
v_call: TRBV4-3
cdr3_aa: CASSQEASGSDYEQYF

j_call: TRBJ2-7
v_call: TRBV19
cdr3_aa: CASSPSSYEQYF

j_call: TRBJ1-5
v_call: TRBV30
cdr3_aa: CAWTPTGNQPQHF

j_call: TRBJ2-7
v_call: TRBV27
cdr3_aa: CASSPILGSGKNYEQYF

j_call: TRBJ1-2
v_call: TRBV28
cdr3_aa: CASSPTGVYGYTF

j_call: TRBJ2-2
v_call: TRBV13
cdr3_aa: CASSWGLAGPNTGELFF

j_call: TRBJ1-1
v_call: TRBV27
cdr3_aa: CASSLSVWDSNTEAFF

j_call: TRBJ1-4
v_call: TRBV25-1
cdr3_aa: CASSLTGKIEKLFF

j_call: TRBJ1-1
v_call: TRBV9
cdr3_aa: CASSVGVGVGTEAFF

j_call: TRBJ1-2
v_call: TRBV30
cdr3_aa: CAWRPNRGYTF

j_call: TRBJ1-2
v_call: TRBV28
cdr3_aa: CASVRGRKEGYTF

j_call: TRBJ2-3
v_call: TRBV2
cdr3_aa: CASGDRGTDTQYF

j_call: TRBJ2-7
v_call: TRBV28
cdr3_aa: CASRTGTSVPEQYF

j_call: TRBJ2-2
v_call: TRBV6-4
cdr3_aa: CASSRSAGGPELFF

j_call: TRBJ2-7
v_call: TRBV7-2
cdr3_aa: CASSSGQGLEQYF

j_call: TRBJ2-7
v_call: TRBV5-4
cdr3_aa: CASSSGGYWSHEQYF

j_call: TRBJ1-1
v_call: TRBV28
cdr3_aa: CASSFPPTSTEAFF

j_call: TRBJ2-2
v_call: TRBV9
cdr3_aa: CASSVRPGDTGELFF

j_call: TRBJ1-4
v_call: TRBV27
cdr3_aa: CASSPPSAGGIGGEKLFF

j_call: TRBJ2-7
v_call: TRBV7-3
cdr3_aa: CASSVTAGGYEQYF

j_call: TRBJ2-3
v_call: TRBV5-1
cdr3_aa: CASSLGVPTTPTSTDTQYF

j_call: TRBJ2-1
v_call: TRBV7-6
cdr3_aa: CASSFQQGPYNEQFF

j_call: TRBJ2-5
v_call: TRBV10-3
cdr3_aa: CAISESTGGTETQYF

j_call: TRBJ2-1
v_call: TRBV6-1
cdr3_aa: CASISGLAPYNEQFF

j_call: TRBJ2-2
v_call: TRBV6-5
cdr3_aa: CASSYSVGEGSGELFF

j_call: TRBJ1-5
v_call: TRBV4-2
cdr3_aa: CASSQDQVNQPQHF

j_call: TRBJ2-1
v_call: TRBV5-5
cdr3_aa: CASSLGGSNYNEQFF

j_call: TRBJ2-7
v_call: TRBV2
cdr3_aa: CASSEQGPSYEQYF

j_call: TRBJ1-2
v_call: TRBV7-9
cdr3_aa: CASSTSPGGYGYTF

j_call: TRBJ2-1
v_call: TRBV2
cdr3_aa: CASRKLALQGAYNEQFF

j_call: TRBJ1-1
v_call: TRBV5-6
cdr3_aa: CASSLGSGVSTEAFF

j_call: TRBJ2-1
v_call: TRBV28
cdr3_aa: CASSRGGSYNEQFF

j_call: TRBJ2-7
v_call: TRBV4-3
cdr3_aa: CASSQEVGDRQYF

j_call: TRBJ2-1
v_call: TRBV7-2
cdr3_aa: CASSTRLAGVGGEQFF

j_call: TRBJ2-7
v_call: TRBV15
cdr3_aa: CATSRETGVGNEQYF

j_call: TRBJ1-2
v_call: TRBV6-1
cdr3_aa: CASSEALGQAGYGYTF

j_call: TRBJ2-3
v_call: TRBV30
cdr3_aa: CAWSVFLVGSDTQYF

j_call: TRBJ2-1
v_call: TRBV4-1
cdr3_aa: CASSPVEGSGEQFF

j_call: TRBJ2-3
v_call: TRBV7-2
cdr3_aa: CASSRGTSGDTQYF

j_call: TRBJ2-7
v_call: TRBV27
cdr3_aa: CASSLLDGQGVYEQYF

j_call: TRBJ2-7
v_call: TRBV15
cdr3_aa: CATSRAASSSYEQYF

j_call: TRBJ2-5
v_call: TRBV5-1
cdr3_aa: CASSFGTGGTETQYF

j_call: TRBJ2-4
v_call: TRBV28
cdr3_aa: CASSQGGVSGNIQYF

j_call: TRBJ2-7
v_call: TRBV25-1
cdr3_aa: CASSSALAVQYF